This entry lists 17 T cell receptor beta chains sequenced from one sample in a study of OX40 agonist ivuxolimab in advanced cancers. Clones were read by immunoSEQ multiplex PCR, and TCRdb kept only the in-frame ones, dropping some. The sample contains about 62,000 clones, roughly 84% of which appear only once. Specimen: CD4+ or CD8+ T cells sorted from blood, collected in a trial of the OX40 agonist ivuxolimab. The source is an adult with an advanced solid tumor such as melanoma, head and neck, liver or kidney cancer.

This sequence joins TRBV14 and TRBJ2-1; 7 bases align to TRBD2. Unmatched junction bases numbered 12, after V lost 4 bases and J lost 0 bases. Germline assignment: CDR1 SGHDN and CDR2 FVKESK. The CDR3 consists of 18 residues. DNA of the CDR3: TGTGCCAGCAGCCCCGGACTAAGCGGGACCAACTCCTACAATGAGCAGTTCTTC. Amino acids: CASSPGLSGTNSYNEQFF.

The chain uses TRBV18 and TRBJ2-1; 7 nucleotides agree with TRBD2. The CDR3 loop spans 12 amino acids. CDR1 and CDR2 (germline): KGHSH, LQKENI. The ends lost 6 bases at V and 10 bases at J; junction bases unmatched: 6. CDR3 protein: CASSPTSREQFF. The CDR3 DNA is TGTGCCAGCTCTCCGACTAGCCGCGAGCAGTTCTTC.

This clone was seen a handful of times. The chain recombines TRBV10-1 with TRBJ2-5, with D possibly being TRBD1 (6 bases). Germline V gene data show CDR1 as WNHNN and CDR2 as SYGVQD (reference sequence). CDR3 length equals 13 residues. V dropped 4 bases and J dropped 4 bases, with 10 bases sitting between them. The CDR3 loop is CASSAGQIETQYF. The CDR3 DNA sequence: TGCGCCAGCAGTGCAGGACAGATAGAGACCCAGTACTTC.

This clone is a singleton in its sample. This chain uses TRBV6-4 with TRBJ2-5; 8 bases fit TRBD2. CDR1 and CDR2 (germline): MRHNA, SNTAGT. With V trimmed by 5 bases and J by 5 bases, 4 bases remained unmatched. This CDR3 has 13 amino acids. The CDR3 DNA reads TGTGCCAGCAGTTCGGCGGGAGGTGAGACCCAGTACTTC. Its protein product is CASSSAGGETQYF.

The chain uses TRBV7-9 and TRBJ2-1; D perhaps matches TRBD1 (7 bases). V lost 6 bases, J lost 5 bases, and 14 bases lay in between. The CDR3 spans 14 residues. CDR1 is SEHNR and CDR2 is FQNEAQ in the germline V gene (reference sequence). The CDR3 DNA sequence: TGTGCCAGCAGTTTACAGGGGACTCACAATGAGCAGTTCTTC. It is translated as CASSLQGTHNEQFF.

This clone has only a few counts. The chain has TRBV7-8 and TRBJ2-1, with 8 bases matching TRBD2. Germline CDR1 is SGHVS and CDR2 is FQNEAQ. The CDR3 totals 18 residues. Losses at the gene ends were 4 bases for V and 9 bases for J; bases not matched to a gene: 20. The CDR3 sequence is CASSSGGPGSFGFSEQFF. The CDR3 nucleotides read TGTGCCAGCAGCTCGGGAGGGCCTGGGAGTTTCGGTTTTTCTGAGCAGTTCTTC. Variable domain in full (rest from reference TRBV7-8 and TRBJ2-1): GAGVSQSPRYKVAKRGQDVALRCDPISGHVSLFWYQQALGQGPEFLTYFQNEAQLDKSGLPSDRFFAERPEGSVSTLKIQRTQQEDSAVYLCASSSGGPGSFGFSEQFFGPGTRLTVL.

The rearrangement links TRBV4-2 to TRBJ2-1; D gene unclear. Germline V gene lookup returns CDR1 LGHNA and CDR2 YNFKEQ. This CDR3 is built from 16 residues. Trimming stripped 1 base from V and 5 bases from J, with 15 bases between. The CDR3 nucleotides are TGTGCCAGCAGCCAAGCAAGAGAGGAGCGCAACAATGAGCAGTTCTTC. It yields the protein CASSQAREERNNEQFF.

This chain uses TRBV7-2 with TRBJ2-7; TRBD1 agrees at 8 bases. V gave up 4 bases and J gave up 2 bases; unmatched junction bases: 4. The CDR3 covers 14 residues. Germline CDR1 is SGHTA and CDR2 is FQGNSA. CDR3 bases: TGTGCCAGCAGCTCCGACAGGGGTGCCTACGAGCAGTACTTC. Protein: CASSSDRGAYEQYF. Supplemented by reference TRBV7-2 and TRBJ2-7, the full variable domain reads GAGVSQSPSNKVTEKGKDVELRCDPISGHTALYWYRQSLGQGLEFLIYFQGNSAPDKSGLPSDRFSAERTGGSVSTLTIQRTQQEDSAVYLCASSSDRGAYEQYFGPGTRLTVT.

This sequence joins TRBV28 and TRBJ2-7, with D perhaps being TRBD1 or TRBD2 (6 bases each). Trimming left V 2 bases short and J 0 bases short, with 8 bases between. The CDR3 totals 14 residues. The germline CDR1 and CDR2 sequences are MDHEN and SYDVKM. CDR3 coding DNA: TGTGCCAGCAGTTTACCGGGGGCCTCCTACGAGCAGTACTTC. Protein sequence: CASSLPGASYEQYF.

The chain employs TRBV28 and TRBJ2-6; 10 bases map to TRBD2. J lost 4 bases, V lost 6 bases, and 12 bases had no gene match. This CDR3 contains 18 residues. Germline V gene sequence: CDR1 MDHEN, CDR2 SYDVKM. The CDR3 bases are TGTGCCAGCAGGACCGGGACTAGCGCTTGGAGCGGGGCCAACGTCCTGACTTTC. Its protein is CASRTGTSAWSGANVLTF.

The J gene is TRBJ1-5, the V gene TRBV5-6; D perhaps matches TRBD1 (6 bases). This CDR3 spans 17 amino acids. With 1 base removed from V and 1 base from J, the gap between germline ends came to 15 bases. From germline, CDR1 is SGHDT and CDR2 YYEEEE. The CDR3 bases are TGTGCCAGCAGCTTGAGGCAGGGGATGAGGAGCAATCAGCCCCAGCATTTT. This translates into CASSLRQGMRSNQPQHF.

J is TRBJ2-6 and V is TRBV19; D remains ambiguous. This CDR3 spans 17 amino acids. Per the germline V gene, CDR1 is LNHDA and CDR2 is SQIVND (reference sequence). V dropped 6 bases and J dropped 0 bases, with 15 bases sitting between them. This chain's CDR3 is CASSPGPIRSGANVLTF. DNA of the CDR3: TGTGCCAGTAGCCCGGGTCCGATCCGCTCTGGGGCCAACGTCCTGACTTTC.

For this clone: Because it lacks the conserved phenylalanine or tryptophan at the end, this CDR3 is likely a read error. The V call is TRBV2, the J call TRBJ2-7; D unresolved. The V gene lost 5 bases and the J gene lost 4 bases, with 18 bases spanning the gap. CDR3 length: 15 residues. Germline V CDR1 and CDR2: SNHLY, FYNNEI. This CDR3 reads CASSSFDRGQYEQYY. In DNA, the CDR3 is TGTGCCAGCAGTTCCTTCGACCGCGGCCAATACGAGCAGTACTAC.

This chain uses TRBV7-2 with TRBJ1-2; D remains ambiguous. The CDR3 extends over 15 amino acids. Germline V CDR1 and CDR2: SGHTA, FQGNSA. Trimming cost V 5 bases and J 4 bases, with 17 bases left between them. The CDR3 sequence is CASSPSQGGIYGYTF. In nucleotides, the CDR3 is TGTGCCAGCAGCCCCTCACAAGGTGGAATCTATGGCTACACCTTC. Looking up the rest from reference TRBV7-2 and TRBJ1-2 gives the full variable domain: GAGVSQSPSNKVTEKGKDVELRCDPISGHTALYWYRQSLGQGLEFLIYFQGNSAPDKSGLPSDRFSAERTGGSVSTLTIQRTQQEDSAVYLCASSPSQGGIYGYTFGSGTRLTVV.

The rearrangement links TRBV7-2 to TRBJ1-4, with 8 nucleotides matching TRBD1. Germline V lookup: CDR1 SGHTA, CDR2 FQGNSA. J lost 0 bases, V lost 6 bases, and 12 bases had no gene match. CDR3 length: 18 amino acids. CDR3 in DNA: TGTGCCAGCAGTTTTATCCGGACAGGGTTCACAACTAATGAAAAACTGTTTTTT. The encoded protein is CASSFIRTGFTTNEKLFF.

This chain uses TRBV19 with TRBJ2-7; D may be TRBD2 (5 bases). CDR1 and CDR2 (germline): LNHDA, SQIVND (reference sequence). Trimming took off 4 bases at V and 7 bases at J, with 20 bases between the two ends. The CDR3 is made up of 15 amino acids. CDR3 coding DNA: TGTGCCAGTAGTAGGGGTTCTATTACTACGGGGGAGCAGTACTTC. It specifies CASSRGSITTGEQYF.

The rearrangement uses TRBV19 and TRBJ1-1, with 7 bases aligning to TRBD1. Germline assignment: CDR1 LNHDA and CDR2 SQIVND (reference sequence). The CDR3 consists of 15 residues. With 7 bases clipped from V and 3 bases from J, the junction kept 11 bases outside the gene matches. The CDR3 DNA follows: TGTGCCAGTACCCTCGCCGGGACAGTCGACACTGAAGCTTTCTTT. Translation gives CASTLAGTVDTEAFF.